This T cell receptor (beta chain) stems from a study of OX40 agonist ivuxolimab in advanced cancers. On the study more broadly: Patients in dose escalation had liver, melanoma, kidney or head and neck cancers. Three dose-escalation patients had partial responses: one with hepatocellular carcinoma and two with cutaneous melanoma.

General study results and limits: In the 0.1 to 3.0 mg/kg range, CD4+ and CD8+ blood T cells had expanded clonally by week 6. The antigen specificity of the peripheral T cells (those that were expanded) was not determined.

In its sample, this clone was seen once. What it binds is unknown. Generated by immunoSEQ multiplex PCR, the TCRdb table keeps only in-frame clones and is missing some. The table records tens of thousands of clones, approximately 90% of them present only once. Germline CDR1 reads SGHNT; CDR2 reads YYREEE (reference sequence). The V end lost 0 bases, the J end lost 1 base, and 10 bases lay between the germline ends. The CDR3 runs to 15 residues. This TCR was sampled from an adult with an advanced solid tumor such as melanoma, head and neck, liver or kidney cancer. The chain carries TRBV5-4 and TRBJ1-2; D possibly corresponds to TRBD1 (5 bases). Sequencing used CD4+ or CD8+ T cells sorted from blood, obtained in a trial of the OX40 agonist ivuxolimab. The CDR3 bases are TGTGCCAGCAGCTTGGCCTTAAGGGGTAACTATGGCTACACCTTC. Residues: CASSLALRGNYGYTF. The full variable domain, its missing parts supplied by reference TRBV5-4 and TRBJ1-2, is ETGVTQSPTHLIKTRGQQVTLRCSSQSGHNTVSWYQQALGQGPQFIFQYYREEENGRGNFPPRFSGLQFPNYSSELNVNALELDDSALYLCASSLALRGNYGYTFGSGTRLTVV.